Detailed here is one TCR beta chain. The CDR3 is 13 amino acids. The germline V gene has CDR1 SGHVS and CDR2 FNYEAQ. The V segment lost 5 bases and the J segment 5 bases; nucleotides outside the gene matches: 4. Regarding time point: blood 2 weeks post-SBRT. Noted treatment: 15 Gy SBRT to primary tumor, nephrectomy 4 weeks later. The patient's renal cell carcinoma had clear cell pathology. This sample stems from a study of radiation and T cells in renal cell carcinoma. Sequencing used immunoSEQ multiplex PCR; TCRdb keeps in-frame clones, though not all of them. Among some 120,000 clones listed, 85% to 90% were seen once.

The sequencing here drew on blood, taken from a patient whose treatment included radiotherapy and nephrectomy. This clonotype was obtained from a woman aged 65 to 85 with renal cell carcinoma. This chain joins TRBV7-6 and TRBJ1-1; 8 bases are a match to TRBD1. The CDR3 DNA sequence: TGTGCCAGCAGCCGGTACAGGGGGACTGAAGCTTTCTTT. It yields the protein CASSRYRGTEAFF.